This passage covers 32 T cell receptor beta chains from one sample sequenced in a study of beta chain features in type 1 diabetes. The sequenced template was cDNA made from the entire isolated RNA. TCRdb's table, derived via immunoSEQ multiplex PCR, lists solely in-frame clones and lacks some. The sample yields around 300,000 clones, about 11% seen once. The sequenced material came from naive CD4+ T cells from blood. The receptors were sampled from a woman aged 25 to 39 in good health.

The chain combines TRBV2 with TRBJ2-7; D not certain. CDR3 length: 13 residues. The germline CDR1 and CDR2 sequences are SNHLY and FYNNEI. Trimming left V 4 bases short and J 0 bases short, with 7 bases between. In DNA form, the CDR3 reads TGTGCCAGCAGTGTACAGCTCTCCTACGAGCAGTACTTC. Translation gives CASSVQLSYEQYF.

This clone was observed a few times. This chain links TRBV7-2 with TRBJ2-3, with a weak D call TRBD2 (6 bases). V was trimmed by 4 bases and J by 1 base, leaving 6 bases between them. The CDR3 has 13 residues. Germline loops: CDR1 SGHTA, CDR2 FQGNSA. The DNA of the CDR3 is TGTGCCAGCAGCTCGGGGGGCACAGATACGCAGTATTTT. Residues: CASSSGGTDTQYF.

This chain uses TRBV28 with TRBJ2-5, with TRBD1 identical over 7 bases. CDR3 length: 13 amino acids. J was trimmed by 1 base and V by 6 bases; bases with no gene match: 2. Germline V CDR1 and CDR2: MDHEN, SYDVKM. CDR3: CASRGQVQETQYF. The CDR3 DNA follows: TGTGCCAGCAGAGGACAGGTCCAAGAGACCCAGTACTTC.

For this clone: This sample includes further DNA sequences coding for the same CDR3. V gene TRBV5-1 combines with J gene TRBJ2-1; 7 bases are shared with TRBD2. J lost 5 bases, V lost 4 bases, and 9 bases had no gene match. The CDR3 extends over 15 amino acids. Per germline, CDR1 SGHRS and CDR2 YFSETQ. CDR3 sequence (DNA): TGCGCCAGCAGCCGCCGGGACTACCTTAACAATGAGCAGTTCTTC. Amino acids: CASSRRDYLNNEQFF.

The chain combines TRBV5-1 with TRBJ1-2, with 11 positions matching TRBD1. The CDR3 is made up of 14 amino acids. V lost 2 bases and J lost 8; bases outside the gene matches: 5. CDR1 and CDR2 (germline): SGHRS, YFSETQ. CDR3: CASSLGQGAKGYTF. CDR3 DNA: TGCGCCAGCAGCTTAGGACAGGGGGCGAAAGGCTACACCTTC.

Only a few counts were recorded for this clone. This chain connects TRBV29-1 to TRBJ2-7, with TRBD2 matching over 7 bases. The germline CDR1 and CDR2 sequences are SQVTM and ANQGSEA. The V and J ends lost 4 bases and 1 base, in that order; junction bases with no gene match: 7. The length of the CDR3 is 14 residues. The CDR3 spells CSVGPRGGSYEQYF. The CDR3 region has the DNA TGCAGCGTTGGCCCGAGGGGAGGGTCCTACGAGCAGTACTTC.

This clone came up a few times. V usage is TRBV28 and J usage is TRBJ2-3; 13 bases line up with TRBD2. The CDR3 is 17 amino acids. CDR1 MDHEN and CDR2 SYDVKM come from the germline V gene. The V gene end was trimmed by 5 bases and the J gene end by 7 bases; junction bases not matched to a gene: 12. CDR3 nucleotides: TGTGCCAGCAGTCCCTCTCTCTGGACTAGCGGGAGATATACGCAGTATTTT. Protein product: CASSPSLWTSGRYTQYF.

The chain's CDR3 is CASSLALAGQDTQYF. In DNA form, the CDR3 reads TGCGCCAGCAGCTTGGCCCTAGCGGGGCAAGATACGCAGTATTTT. The rearrangement joins TRBV5-1 to TRBJ2-3; TRBD2 matches 9 bases. Per germline, CDR1 SGHRS and CDR2 YFSETQ. Trimming at V came to 0 bases and at J to 5 bases, leaving 4 bases not matched to a gene. The CDR3 spans 15 residues.

J is TRBJ1-2 and V is TRBV7-2; D might be TRBD1 (6 bases). Germline assignment: CDR1 SGHTA and CDR2 FQGNSA. The CDR3 length is 15 residues. Trimming stripped 4 bases from V and 4 bases from J, with 16 bases between. CDR3 region: CASSSRAQDSYGYTF. CDR3 nucleotide sequence: TGTGCCAGCAGCTCGAGAGCACAGGACAGCTATGGCTACACCTTC. Combining the CDR3 with reference TRBV7-2 and TRBJ1-2 gives the whole variable domain GAGVSQSPSNKVTEKGKDVELRCDPISGHTALYWYRQSLGQGLEFLIYFQGNSAPDKSGLPSDRFSAERTGGSVSTLTIQRTQQEDSAVYLCASSSRAQDSYGYTFGSGTRLTVV.

This clone was detected a few times. The V call is TRBV6-9, the J call TRBJ2-1, with 14 bases aligning to TRBD2. The V gene's germline CDR1 is MNHGY and CDR2 SVAAGI. The trim removed 4 bases at V and 0 bases at J, leaving 17 bases unmatched. The CDR3 length is 22 residues. Written as DNA, the CDR3 is TGTGCCAGCAGTTCCCAAAAAGCCGGGACTAGCGGGAGCCAAAGCTCCTACAATGAGCAGTTCTTC. Protein sequence: CASSSQKAGTSGSQSSYNEQFF.

This clone was counted once. This chain joins TRBV28 and TRBJ2-1; maybe TRBD2 (5 bases). Germline loops: CDR1 MDHEN, CDR2 SYDVKM. This CDR3 spans 14 amino acids. The V and J ends lost 4 bases and 8 bases respectively, with 15 bases between them. CDR3 in amino acids: CASSSQEALDEQFF. CDR3 nucleotides: TGTGCCAGCAGTTCGCAGGAGGCCCTGGATGAGCAGTTCTTC.

This clone was seen a handful of times. The J gene is TRBJ1-2, the V gene TRBV29-1; TRBD1 might be the D (6 bases). The V gene's germline CDR1 is SQVTM and CDR2 ANQGSEA. The V end lost 6 bases, the J end lost 8 bases, and 22 bases lay between the germline ends. The CDR3 runs 14 residues. The CDR3: CSVASRGPPWGYTF. In DNA form, the CDR3 reads TGCAGCGTCGCGTCCAGGGGTCCCCCCTGGGGCTACACCTTC.

The V call is TRBV18, the J call TRBJ1-1; D gene uncertain. Germline assignment: CDR1 KGHSH and CDR2 LQKENI. This CDR3 contains 12 residues. Trimming removed 0 bases at V and 6 bases at J, with 5 bases between. CDR3 sequence reads: CASSPPVAEAFF. Here the CDR3 DNA reads TGTGCCAGCTCACCACCTGTCGCTGAAGCTTTCTTT.

This clone was found a few times. The V call is TRBV29-1, the J call TRBJ2-1, with TRBD1 matching 7 bases. This CDR3 has 13 residues. CDR1 and CDR2 (germline): SQVTM, ANQGSEA. V dropped 8 bases and J dropped 4; count of bases not matched to a gene: 8. This chain's CDR3 is CSQRDSLYNEQFF. The CDR3 DNA follows: TGCAGCCAACGGGACAGCCTTTACAATGAGCAGTTCTTC.

This clone has only a few counts. The J gene is TRBJ2-3, the V gene TRBV29-1; D possibly corresponds to TRBD1 (5 bases). Germline CDR1 is SQVTM and CDR2 is ANQGSEA. The CDR3 spans 18 residues. With 0 bases removed from V and 2 bases from J, the gap between germline ends came to 21 bases. CDR3 sequence: CSVEEPPPTGLPTDTQYF. The DNA of the CDR3 is TGCAGCGTTGAAGAGCCCCCCCCCACAGGTCTTCCCACAGATACGCAGTATTTT.

This clone was detected only a few times. The rearrangement links TRBV5-1 to TRBJ2-7, with 9 bases fitting TRBD2. Germline loops: CDR1 SGHRS, CDR2 YFSETQ. J gave up 3 bases and V 0 bases, and 4 bases lay outside the gene matches. The CDR3 length is 15 residues. The CDR3 bases are TGCGCCAGCAGCTTGGAGGGGCGGGAGGGCTACGAGCAGTACTTC. Translation: CASSLEGREGYEQYF. The full variable domain, its missing parts supplied by reference TRBV5-1 and TRBJ2-7, is KAGVTQTPRYLIKTRGQQVTLSCSPISGHRSVSWYQQTPGQGLQFLFEYFSETQRNKGNFPGRFSGRQFSNSRSEMNVSTLELGDSALYLCASSLEGREGYEQYFGPGTRLTVT.

This clone has just a few counts. The rearrangement links TRBV5-1 to TRBJ2-5; no clear D. This CDR3 has 13 amino acids. Germline V gene lookup returns CDR1 SGHRS and CDR2 YFSETQ. V was cut by 5 bases and J by 2 bases, with 10 bases left in between. The chain's CDR3 is CASSSSIQETQYF. The CDR3 DNA reads as TGCGCCAGCAGTTCGAGTATACAAGAGACCCAGTACTTC. Together with reference TRBV5-1 and TRBJ2-5, the CDR3 gives the full variable domain: KAGVTQTPRYLIKTRGQQVTLSCSPISGHRSVSWYQQTPGQGLQFLFEYFSETQRNKGNFPGRFSGRQFSNSRSEMNVSTLELGDSALYLCASSSSIQETQYFGPGTRLLVL.

The chain carries TRBV7-3 and TRBJ2-1, with TRBD1 identical over 7 bases. From germline, CDR1 is SGHTA and CDR2 FQGTGA. The CDR3 sequence is 14 residues long. Germline trimming cut 6 bases from V and 6 bases from J; bases unmatched to any gene: 8. This CDR3 reads CASSHGQESNEQFF. CDR3 coding DNA: TGTGCCAGCAGTCACGGACAGGAAAGCAATGAGCAGTTCTTC.

This clone was detected a few times. The chain links TRBV28 to TRBJ1-5; no definite D call. The V end lost 5 bases, the J end lost 3 bases, and 11 bases lay between the germline ends. The CDR3 is made up of 14 amino acids. Per the germline V gene, CDR1 is MDHEN and CDR2 is SYDVKM. The DNA of the CDR3 is TGTGCCAGCAGTCCTCCCGGGAACAATCAGCCCCAGCATTTT. Residues: CASSPPGNNQPQHF.

This chain uses TRBV28 with TRBJ2-7, with 7 bases lining up with TRBD1. J gave up 4 bases and V 7 bases, and 7 bases lay outside the gene matches. CDR3 length: 13 amino acids. Germline loops: CDR1 MDHEN, CDR2 SYDVKM. Here the CDR3 reads CASMVGGSYEQYF. The DNA of the CDR3 is TGTGCCAGCATGGTAGGGGGCTCGTACGAGCAGTACTTC.

The chain is built from TRBV7-6 and TRBJ2-1, with a weak D call TRBD1 (6 bases). Germline V gene lookup returns CDR1 SGHVS and CDR2 FNYEAQ. This CDR3 contains 15 residues. Trimming removed 1 base at V and 3 bases at J, with 10 bases between. The CDR3 region is CASSLEQGLYNEQFF. CDR3 DNA sequence: TGTGCCAGCAGCTTAGAACAGGGTCTCTACAATGAGCAGTTCTTC. Complete variable domain (other parts from reference TRBV7-6 and TRBJ2-1): GAGVSQSPRYKVTKRGQDVALRCDPISGHVSLYWYRQALGQGPEFLTYFNYEAQQDKSGLPNDRFSAERPEGSISTLTIQRTEQRDSAMYRCASSLEQGLYNEQFFGPGTRLTVL.

This clone appeared a few times. This rearrangement joins TRBV19 to TRBJ2-2; 8 nucleotides line up with TRBD1. The CDR3 extends over 15 amino acids. Losses at the gene ends were 8 bases for V and 0 bases for J; bases not matched to a gene: 5. Germline CDR1 LNHDA, CDR2 SQIVND (reference sequence). The CDR3 loop is CASQEQGANTGELFF. The CDR3 nucleotides read TGTGCCAGTCAGGAACAGGGGGCGAACACCGGGGAGCTGTTTTTT.

The chain couples TRBV25-1 to TRBJ2-7; perhaps TRBD2 as D (5 bases). This CDR3 is built from 13 residues. V was cut by 1 base and J by 3 bases, with 7 bases left in between. Germline assignment: CDR1 MGHDK and CDR2 SYGVNS. As DNA, the CDR3 is TGTGCCAGCAGTGAATCCAGCGGCTACGAGCAGTACTTC. The encoded protein is CASSESSGYEQYF.

This chain connects TRBV19 to TRBJ2-7; D gene uncertain. Germline V lookup: CDR1 LNHDA, CDR2 SQIVND (reference sequence). V was shortened by 6 bases and J by 5 bases, with 14 bases between the two germline ends. The length of the CDR3 is 13 residues. Here the CDR3 reads CASSNSGTHEQYF. CDR3 in DNA: TGTGCCAGTAGCAATTCGGGTACCCACGAGCAGTACTTC. Together with reference TRBV19 and TRBJ2-7, the CDR3 gives the full variable domain: DGGITQSPKYLFRKEGQNVTLSCEQNLNHDAMYWYRQDPGQGLRLIYYSQIVNDFQKGDIAEGYSVSREKKESFPLTVTSAQKNPTAFYLCASSNSGTHEQYFGPGTRLTVT.

Details on this clone: Other DNA variants within this sample encode the same CDR3. This rearrangement joins TRBV7-2 to TRBJ2-7; perhaps TRBD1 as D (6 bases). CDR1 is SGHTA and CDR2 is FQGNSA in the germline V gene. The V gene lost 1 base and the J gene lost 3 bases, with 10 bases spanning the gap. CDR3 size: 14 residues. CDR3 loop: CASSLGQGLYEQYF. DNA of the CDR3: TGTGCCAGCAGCTTAGGCCAGGGGCTCTACGAGCAGTACTTC.

This clone occurred a few times. V usage is TRBV5-1 and J usage is TRBJ1-1, with D perhaps TRBD1 (6 bases). Germline CDR1 and CDR2: SGHRS and YFSETQ. This CDR3 comprises 14 residues. V lost 3 bases and J lost 5, with 14 bases in between. The CDR3 loop reads CASSSGQMVTEAFF. The CDR3 DNA sequence: TGCGCCAGCAGCTCTGGACAGATGGTTACTGAAGCTTTCTTT. The variable domain in full, completed from reference TRBV5-1 and TRBJ1-1, reads KAGVTQTPRYLIKTRGQQVTLSCSPISGHRSVSWYQQTPGQGLQFLFEYFSETQRNKGNFPGRFSGRQFSNSRSEMNVSTLELGDSALYLCASSSGQMVTEAFFGQGTRLTVV.

This clone was seen a handful of times. The chain employs TRBV7-3 and TRBJ2-5; D is possibly TRBD1 (6 bases). The germline V gene encodes CDR1 SGHTA and CDR2 FQGTGA. The CDR3 contains 15 residues. The V and J ends lost 6 bases and 4 bases respectively, with 18 bases between them. The CDR3 sequence is CASSPQTGQGETQYF. The CDR3, as DNA: TGTGCCAGCAGTCCCCAGACAGGTCAGGGAGAGACCCAGTACTTC.

This clone was detected a few times. The genes are TRBV5-1 and TRBJ1-1; D gene ambiguous. CDR1 and CDR2 from the germline V gene are SGHRS and YFSETQ. Trimming stripped 0 bases from V and 5 bases from J, with 17 bases between. CDR3 length equals 16 residues. In DNA, the CDR3 is TGCGCCAGCAGCTTGGGGGCCATGTCTAGAGGGACTGAAGCTTTCTTT. Encoded protein: CASSLGAMSRGTEAFF. The variable domain in full, completed from reference TRBV5-1 and TRBJ1-1, reads KAGVTQTPRYLIKTRGQQVTLSCSPISGHRSVSWYQQTPGQGLQFLFEYFSETQRNKGNFPGRFSGRQFSNSRSEMNVSTLELGDSALYLCASSLGAMSRGTEAFFGQGTRLTVV.

This clone was observed a handful of times. The chain has TRBV29-1 and TRBJ2-7; 9 positions agree with TRBD1. Germline trimming cut 7 bases from V and 7 bases from J; bases unmatched to any gene: 11. Germline V lookup: CDR1 SQVTM, CDR2 ANQGSEA. The CDR3 totals 13 residues. The CDR3 loop is CSGGRDRAEEQYF. As DNA, the CDR3 is TGCAGCGGGGGACGGGACAGGGCAGAGGAGCAGTACTTC.

This clone was recorded a few times. The chain links TRBV28 to TRBJ1-4; D possibly corresponds to TRBD1 (5 bases). Germline CDR1 and CDR2: MDHEN and SYDVKM. Trimming removed 3 bases from V and 4 bases from J, with 15 bases in between. This CDR3 has 16 amino acids. The CDR3 spells CASSFSGGNHNEKLFF. In DNA, the CDR3 is TGTGCCAGCAGTTTCTCGGGGGGGAATCATAATGAAAAACTGTTTTTT. The full variable domain, completed using reference TRBV28 and TRBJ1-4, is DVKVTQSSRYLVKRTGEKVFLECVQDMDHENMFWYRQDPGLGLRLIYFSYDVKMKEKGDIPEGYSVSREKKERFSLILESASTNQTSMYLCASSFSGGNHNEKLFFGSGTQLSVL.

The sample holds a few counts of this clone. J is TRBJ2-7 and V is TRBV5-4; 9 nucleotides align to TRBD1. This CDR3 region has 13 residues. V lost 4 bases, J lost 3 bases, and 2 bases stayed unmatched. The germline CDR1 and CDR2 sequences are SGHNT and YYREEE (reference sequence). CDR3 coding DNA: TGTGCCAGCAGCACGGGACAGGGCTACGAGCAGTACTTC. Its protein is CASSTGQGYEQYF.

This clone was seen more than once but under ten times. The CDR3 coding sequence is TGTGCCAGCTCCCAGGGGCGCGAGCAGTACTTC. Translation: CASSQGREQYF. The genes are TRBV6-5 and TRBJ2-7; D may be TRBD1 (6 bases). The CDR3 totals 11 residues. Germline CDR1 and CDR2: MNHEY and SVGAGI. Between the trimmed V and J ends, which lost 8 bases and 6 bases, there was a span of 11 bases.